This passage covers 21 T cell receptor beta chains from one sample sequenced in a study of T cells in Graves' hyperthyroidism and ophthalmopathy. Amplification of TCR beta CDR3 regions was performed using RNA transcripts as template. Initially, a first-round RT-PCR of the TCR CDR3 employed the HTBI primer set. Each CDR3 protein gets one entry after TCRdb re-called the multiplex PCR reads with MiXCR. The sample consists of nearly 750,000 distinct CDR3 sequences, roughly a third of them appearing once. What was sequenced was blood. These receptors were taken from a woman aged 40 to 50 with Graves' hyperthyroidism.

This clonotype came up a few times. The chain is built from TRBV6-6 and TRBJ1-1; no definite D call. CDR3 size: 16 residues. V lost 2 bases and J 1 base, leaving 14 bases between the germline ends. From germline, CDR1 is MNHNY and CDR2 SVGAGI (reference sequence). This chain's CDR3 is CASSYLAWYTNTEAFF. In DNA form, the CDR3 reads TGTGCCAGCAGTTACCTTGCTTGGTACACGAACACTGAAGCTTTCTTT.

The chain combines TRBV6-5 with TRBJ1-1, with 7 nucleotides matching TRBD1. CDR1 is MNHEY and CDR2 is SVGAGI in the germline V gene. The V segment lost 2 bases and the J segment 11 bases; nucleotides outside the gene matches: 17. The CDR3 is 16 amino acids. The DNA of the CDR3 is TGTGCCAGCAGTTACCTTTTACCGGGTTTAGACAGGGTCGCTTTCTTT. Protein product: CASSYLLPGLDRVAFF.

This clonotype showed up many times. This rearrangement joins TRBV7-9 to TRBJ1-2, with TRBD1 as a possible D gene (6 bases). CDR3 length: 12 residues. From germline, CDR1 is SEHNR and CDR2 FQNEAQ (reference sequence). V lost 5 bases, J lost 9 bases, and 13 bases lay in between. The CDR3 sequence is CASSGSGASYTF. CDR3 DNA: TGTGCCAGCAGCGGATCAGGGGCGAGCTACACCTTC.

The chain joins TRBV29-1 to TRBJ1-1; D is possibly TRBD1 (5 bases). The CDR3 is made up of 13 amino acids. Germline V gene data show CDR1 as SQVTM and CDR2 as ANQGSEA. V was clipped by 7 bases and J by 6 bases, with 18 bases between them. Written as DNA, the CDR3 is TGCAGCGCTAACGAGGGACGCGCCGCTGAAGCTTTCTTT. Translated: CSANEGRAAEAFF. Variable domain in full (rest from reference TRBV29-1 and TRBJ1-1): SAVISQKPSRDICQRGTSLTIQCQVDSQVTMMFWYRQQPGQSLTLIATANQGSEATYESGFVIDKFPISRPNLTFSTLTVSNMSPEDSSIYLCSANEGRAAEAFFGQGTRLTVV.

This clonotype appeared many times. The rearrangement joins TRBV19 to TRBJ1-5; 7 bases match TRBD1. The V gene's germline CDR1 is LNHDA and CDR2 SQIVND (reference sequence). Germline trimming cut 6 bases from V and 2 bases from J; bases unmatched to any gene: 4. The CDR3 has 14 amino acids. CDR3 sequence: CASSHRGGNQPQHF. Written as DNA, the CDR3 is TGTGCCAGTAGCCACAGGGGAGGCAATCAGCCCCAGCATTTT.

The chain recombines TRBV6-2 or TRBV6-3 with TRBJ1-5, with D perhaps TRBD1 (6 bases). The CDR3 totals 14 residues. The germline gives CDR1 MNHEY, CDR2 SVGEGT. V was clipped by 6 bases and J by 4 bases, with 13 bases between them. The CDR3 region has the DNA TGTGCCAGCAGACAAGGGGGAGATAATCAGCCCCAGCATTTT. Translation gives CASRQGGDNQPQHF.

This clonotype has a count of ten or more. The chain employs TRBV5-1 and TRBJ2-7, with 7 bases that match TRBD2. J lost 2 bases, V lost 4 bases, and 6 bases had no gene match. Germline assignment: CDR1 SGHRS and CDR2 YFSETQ. The CDR3 extends over 14 amino acids. The CDR3 sequence is CASSGASGTYEQYF. The DNA for the CDR3 is TGCGCCAGCAGCGGGGCTAGCGGCACCTACGAGCAGTACTTC.

At least ten counts were recorded for this clonotype. The CDR3 here is CATSDSGTVSYEQYF. CDR3 bases: TGTGCCACCTCAGACTCAGGGACAGTTTCCTACGAGCAGTACTTC. This sequence joins TRBV10-3 and TRBJ2-7, with TRBD1 matching 7 bases. Per the germline V gene, CDR1 is ENHRY and CDR2 is SYGVKD. There are 15 residues in the CDR3. The V gene end was trimmed by 10 bases and the J gene end by 1 base; junction bases not matched to a gene: 13.

CDR3 nucleotides: TGTGCCAGTAGTATCTGGCCGGGGAACACTGAAGCTTTCTTT. The encoded protein is CASSIWPGNTEAFF. The chain has TRBV19 and TRBJ1-1, with unresolved D. CDR1 LNHDA and CDR2 SQIVND come from the germline V gene (reference sequence). CDR3 size: 14 residues. V shed 3 bases and J shed 1 base, with 9 bases lying between them.

V gene TRBV25-1 combines with J gene TRBJ2-7, with 9 positions matching TRBD2. CDR1 MGHDK and CDR2 SYGVNS come from the germline V gene. V lost 6 bases to trimming and J lost 7 bases; unmatched junction nucleotides: 13. The CDR3 is 15 amino acids. CDR3 loop: CASRIAGVGSWEQYF. The CDR3 nucleotides read TGTGCCAGCAGGATAGCGGGGGTCGGCTCGTGGGAGCAGTACTTC.

This clonotype was counted many times. The chain links TRBV11-2 to TRBJ1-1; no definite D call. Trimming removed 2 bases at V and 4 bases at J, with 8 bases between. Germline assignment: CDR1 SGHAT and CDR2 FQNNGV. The CDR3 runs 13 residues. The CDR3 nucleotides read TGTGCCAGCAGCTTACTGACGGGCACTGAAGCTTTCTTT. Its protein is CASSLLTGTEAFF.

This chain joins TRBV19 and TRBJ1-2; 9 bases line up with TRBD1. With V trimmed by 9 bases and J by 6 bases, 14 bases remained unmatched. CDR1 and CDR2 from the germline V gene are LNHDA and SQIVND (reference sequence). The CDR3 contains 15 residues. The CDR3 DNA sequence: TGTGCCAGCAGTTTGTCGACAGGGGGTAGGGATGGCTACACCTTC. Protein product: CASSLSTGGRDGYTF.

This clonotype showed up just a few times. The chain uses TRBV6-6 and TRBJ1-1; D is perhaps TRBD1 (5 bases). CDR3 length: 11 residues. CDR1 is MNHNY and CDR2 is SVGAGI in the germline V gene (reference sequence). The CDR3 spells CAGGSNTEAFF. The CDR3 DNA reads TGTGCGGGGGGGTCGAACACTGAAGCTTTCTTT.

This clonotype was seen more than once but under ten times. The CDR3 loop reads CAISGTGGNTGELFF. The CDR3 bases are TGTGCCATCAGTGGGACAGGGGGGAACACCGGGGAGCTGTTTTTT. The chain links TRBV10-3 to TRBJ2-2; 10 bases line up with TRBD1. The length of the CDR3 is 15 residues. With V trimmed by 4 bases and J by 1 base, 0 bases remained unmatched. Germline-derived CDR1 and CDR2 are ENHRY and SYGVKD.

V and J are TRBV3-1 and TRBJ2-3; the D is unclear. CDR3 length: 14 residues. Deletions cut 6 bases from V and 2 bases from J, with 12 bases between. Germline CDR1 and CDR2: LGHDT and YNNKEL (reference sequence). The CDR3 loop reads CASSGPANTDTQYF. CDR3 DNA: TGTGCCAGCAGTGGGCCGGCGAACACAGATACGCAGTATTTT.

This clonotype was detected many times. This chain uses TRBV25-1 with TRBJ1-3; tentatively, D is TRBD1 (5 bases). CDR3 size: 14 residues. The germline CDR1 and CDR2 sequences are MGHDK and SYGVNS. Trimming took off 5 bases at V and 1 base at J, with 9 bases between the two ends. The CDR3 reads CASSPQGSGNTIYF. The DNA for the CDR3 is TGTGCCAGCAGTCCGCAGGGATCTGGAAACACCATATATTTT.

This clonotype was observed a handful of times. The chain employs TRBV19 and TRBJ1-1; maybe TRBD1 (5 bases). The CDR3 sequence is 14 residues long. In germline, CDR1 is LNHDA, CDR2 SQIVND (reference sequence). Trimming took 8 bases from V and 3 from J, leaving 16 bases between them. The CDR3 nucleotides are TGTGCCAGTCTAAAGACAGAGCTTCACACTGAAGCTTTCTTT. Protein: CASLKTELHTEAFF.

This clonotype was seen a handful of times. The rearrangement joins TRBV5-5 to TRBJ1-5; D remains unclear. Germline V lookup: CDR1 SGHKS, CDR2 YYEKEE (reference sequence). The CDR3 consists of 15 residues. The V end was cut by 1 base, the J end by 0 bases, with 8 bases between. The CDR3 sequence: CASSLYDRSNQPQHF. CDR3 in DNA: TGTGCCAGCAGCTTGTATGACCGTAGCAATCAGCCCCAGCATTTT. The full variable domain, its missing parts supplied by reference TRBV5-5 and TRBJ1-5, is DAGVTQSPTHLIKTRGQQVTLRCSPISGHKSVSWYQQVLGQGPQFIFQYYEKEERGRGNFPDRFSARQFPNYSSELNVNALLLGDSALYLCASSLYDRSNQPQHFGDGTRLSIL.

V gene TRBV2 combines with J gene TRBJ2-7, with D perhaps matching TRBD2 (6 bases). Germline CDR1 and CDR2: SNHLY and FYNNEI. The length of the CDR3 is 18 residues. Trimming stripped 4 bases from V and 7 bases from J, with 29 bases between. The CDR3: CASSALTSLSGLRREQYF. The CDR3 nucleotides are TGTGCCAGCAGTGCCTTAACGTCGCTGAGCGGGCTGCGTCGGGAGCAGTACTTC.

This clonotype was recorded at least ten times. The chain carries TRBV7-3 and TRBJ1-2; D is ambiguous. V shed 3 bases and J shed 14 bases, with 16 bases lying between them. Germline V lookup: CDR1 SGHTA, CDR2 FQGTGA. This CDR3 has 12 residues. CDR3 sequence: CASSFLRERSTF. Here the CDR3 DNA reads TGTGCCAGCAGCTTCCTCCGGGAACGCAGTACCTTC.

The chain links TRBV11-2 to TRBJ1-3, with 7 bases lining up with TRBD1. The germline V gene has CDR1 SGHAT and CDR2 FQNNGV. The V and J ends lost 2 bases and 0 bases, in that order; junction bases with no gene match: 7. This CDR3 has 17 residues. In DNA, the CDR3 is TGTGCCAGCAGCTTACCAGGGGGATTGCTCTCTGGAAACACCATATATTTT. Amino acids: CASSLPGGLLSGNTIYF.